This T cell receptor beta chain was observed in a study of breast tumors, draining lymph nodes, adjacent tissues. CDR3 length equals 12 residues. V lost 7 bases and J 5 bases, leaving 9 bases between the germline ends. The sample holds many counts of this clonotype. Breast cancer patients provided tissue from their axillary draining lymph nodes. TCRdb independently ran MiXCR on the multiplex PCR reads; one entry per CDR3 protein. The sample has fewer than 300,000 distinct CDR3 sequences, approximately 31% seen once; the top ten hold over 1.1%. Sequenced input: axillary lymph node tissue. This sequence joins TRBV12-3 or TRBV12-4 and TRBJ1-5, with a weak D call TRBD1 (5 bases). This TCR was sampled from a female donor with breast cancer. Some clones in this sample may be carry-over from other donors' samples. DNA for the CDR3: TGTGCCAGCAACCTCAGGGATCAGCCCCAGCATTTT. Translation: CASNLRDQPQHF.